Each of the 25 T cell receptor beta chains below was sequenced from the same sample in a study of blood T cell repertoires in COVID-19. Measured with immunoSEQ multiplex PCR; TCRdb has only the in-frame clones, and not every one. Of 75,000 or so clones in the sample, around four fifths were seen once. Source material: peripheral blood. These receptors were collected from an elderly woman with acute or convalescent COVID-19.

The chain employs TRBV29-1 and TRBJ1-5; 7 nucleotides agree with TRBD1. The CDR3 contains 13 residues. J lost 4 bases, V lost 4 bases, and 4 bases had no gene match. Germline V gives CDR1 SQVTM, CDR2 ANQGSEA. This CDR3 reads CSVAGQDNQPQHF. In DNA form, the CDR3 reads TGCAGCGTTGCCGGACAGGATAATCAGCCCCAGCATTTT.

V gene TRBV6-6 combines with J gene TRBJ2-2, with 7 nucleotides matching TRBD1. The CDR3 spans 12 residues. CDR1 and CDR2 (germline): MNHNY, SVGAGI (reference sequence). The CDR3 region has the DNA TGTGCAGGGACAGCGAACACCGGGGAGCTGTTTTTT. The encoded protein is CAGTANTGELFF.

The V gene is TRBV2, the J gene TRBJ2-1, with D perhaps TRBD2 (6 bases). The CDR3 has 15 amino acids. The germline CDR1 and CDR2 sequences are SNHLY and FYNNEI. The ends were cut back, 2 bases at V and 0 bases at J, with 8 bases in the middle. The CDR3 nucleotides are TGTGCCAGCAGTGAATCCGGGGGCTCCTACAATGAGCAGTTCTTC. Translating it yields CASSESGGSYNEQFF.

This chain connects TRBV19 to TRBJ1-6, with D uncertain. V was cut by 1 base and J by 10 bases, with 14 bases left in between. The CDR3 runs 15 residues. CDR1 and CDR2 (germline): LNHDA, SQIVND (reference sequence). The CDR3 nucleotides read TGTGCCAGTAGTATAGGAGACAACAACGCCTCACCCCTCCACTTT. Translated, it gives CASSIGDNNASPLHF.

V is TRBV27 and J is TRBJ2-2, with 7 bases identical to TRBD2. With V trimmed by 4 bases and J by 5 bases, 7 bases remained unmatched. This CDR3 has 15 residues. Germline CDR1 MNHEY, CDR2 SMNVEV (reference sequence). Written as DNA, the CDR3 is TGTGCCAGCAGTTCGGGACTATCCGGGACCGGGGAGCTGTTTTTT. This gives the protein CASSSGLSGTGELFF.

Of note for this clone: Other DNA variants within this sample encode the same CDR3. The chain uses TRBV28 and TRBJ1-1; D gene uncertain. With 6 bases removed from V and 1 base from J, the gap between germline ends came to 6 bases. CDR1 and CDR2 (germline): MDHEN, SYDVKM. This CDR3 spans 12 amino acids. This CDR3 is CASSGENTEAFF. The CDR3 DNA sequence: TGTGCCAGCAGCGGAGAGAACACTGAAGCTTTCTTT. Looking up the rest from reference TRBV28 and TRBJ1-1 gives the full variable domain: DVKVTQSSRYLVKRTGEKVFLECVQDMDHENMFWYRQDPGLGLRLIYFSYDVKMKEKGDIPEGYSVSREKKERFSLILESASTNQTSMYLCASSGENTEAFFGQGTRLTVV.

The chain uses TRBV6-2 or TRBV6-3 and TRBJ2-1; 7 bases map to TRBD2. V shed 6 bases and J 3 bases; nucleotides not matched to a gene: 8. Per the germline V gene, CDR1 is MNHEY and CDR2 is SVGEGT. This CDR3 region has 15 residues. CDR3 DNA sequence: TGTGCCAGCAGCGCAGGGACTACTTACTACAATGAGCAGTTCTTC. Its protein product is CASSAGTTYYNEQFF.

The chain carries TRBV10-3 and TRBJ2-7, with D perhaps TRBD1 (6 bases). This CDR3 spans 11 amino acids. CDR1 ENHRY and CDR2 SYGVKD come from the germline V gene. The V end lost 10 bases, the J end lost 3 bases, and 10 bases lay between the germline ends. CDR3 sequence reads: CATRDNYEQYF. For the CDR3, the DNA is TGTGCCACAAGGGACAACTACGAGCAGTACTTC.

CDR3 in DNA: TGTGCCAGCAGGAGAGGTCAAACAGATACGCAGTATTTT. Translating gives CASRRGQTDTQYF. This rearrangement joins TRBV27 to TRBJ2-3, with D uncertain. From germline, CDR1 is MNHEY and CDR2 SMNVEV (reference sequence). Trimming removed 6 bases at V and 3 bases at J, with 10 bases between. The CDR3 has 13 residues.

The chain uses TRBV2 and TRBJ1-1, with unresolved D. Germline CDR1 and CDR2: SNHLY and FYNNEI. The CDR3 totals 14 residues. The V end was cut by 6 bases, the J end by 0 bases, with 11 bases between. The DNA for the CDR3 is TGTGCCAGCAGAGATCACAGCCTGAACACTGAAGCTTTCTTT. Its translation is CASRDHSLNTEAFF.

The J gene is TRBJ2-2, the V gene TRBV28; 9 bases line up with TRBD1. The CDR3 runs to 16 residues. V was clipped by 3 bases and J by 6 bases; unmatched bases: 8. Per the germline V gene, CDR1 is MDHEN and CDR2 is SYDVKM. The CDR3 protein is CASSLRTGEAAGELFF. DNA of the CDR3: TGTGCCAGCAGTTTGCGGACAGGGGAAGCAGCCGGGGAGCTGTTTTTT.

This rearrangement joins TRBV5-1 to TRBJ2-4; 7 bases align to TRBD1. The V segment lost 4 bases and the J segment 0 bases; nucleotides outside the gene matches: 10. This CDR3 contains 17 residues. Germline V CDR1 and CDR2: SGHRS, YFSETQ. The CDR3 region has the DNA TGCGCCAGCAGCCAGAAAGACAGGGTGGGAGCCAAAAACATTCAGTACTTC. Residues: CASSQKDRVGAKNIQYF.

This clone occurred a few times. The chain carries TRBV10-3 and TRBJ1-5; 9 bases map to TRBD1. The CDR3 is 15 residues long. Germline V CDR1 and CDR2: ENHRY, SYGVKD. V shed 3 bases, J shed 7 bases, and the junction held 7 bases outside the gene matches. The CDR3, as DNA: TGTGCCATCAGTGATGGACAGGGGAGGGGACAGCCCCAGCATTTT. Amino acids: CAISDGQGRGQPQHF.

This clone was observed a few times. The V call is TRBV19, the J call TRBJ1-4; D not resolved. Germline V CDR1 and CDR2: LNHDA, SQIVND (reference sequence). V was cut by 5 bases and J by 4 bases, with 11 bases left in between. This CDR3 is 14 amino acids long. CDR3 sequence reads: CASSLSQINEKLFF. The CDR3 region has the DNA TGTGCCAGTAGTTTGTCCCAGATTAATGAAAAACTGTTTTTT.

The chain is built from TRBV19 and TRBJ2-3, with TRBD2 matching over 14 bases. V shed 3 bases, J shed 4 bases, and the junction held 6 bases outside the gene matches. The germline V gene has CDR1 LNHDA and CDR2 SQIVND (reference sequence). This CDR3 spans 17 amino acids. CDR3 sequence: CASSMRGLAGVSDTQYF. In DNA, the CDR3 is TGTGCCAGTAGTATGAGGGGACTAGCGGGAGTCTCAGATACGCAGTATTTT.

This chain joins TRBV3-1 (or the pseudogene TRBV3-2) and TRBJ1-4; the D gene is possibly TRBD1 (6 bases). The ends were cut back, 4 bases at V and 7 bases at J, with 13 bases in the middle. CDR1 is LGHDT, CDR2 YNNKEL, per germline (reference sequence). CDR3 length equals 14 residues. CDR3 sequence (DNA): TGTGCCAGCAGCCGAAATGTCAGGGGTGAAAAACTGTTTTTT. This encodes CASSRNVRGEKLFF.

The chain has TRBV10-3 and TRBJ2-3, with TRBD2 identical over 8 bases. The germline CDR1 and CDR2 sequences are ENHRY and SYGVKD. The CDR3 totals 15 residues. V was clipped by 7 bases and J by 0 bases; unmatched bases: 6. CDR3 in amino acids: CAINLGLESTDTQYF. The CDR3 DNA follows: TGTGCCATCAACCTGGGACTAGAGAGCACAGATACGCAGTATTTT.

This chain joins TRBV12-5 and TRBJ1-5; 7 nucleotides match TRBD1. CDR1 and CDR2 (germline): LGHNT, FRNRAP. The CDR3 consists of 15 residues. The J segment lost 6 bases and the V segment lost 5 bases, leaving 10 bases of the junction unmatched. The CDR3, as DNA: TGTGCTAGTGGTGTCCTAGACAGGGCGACTCAGCCCCAGCATTTT. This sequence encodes CASGVLDRATQPQHF.

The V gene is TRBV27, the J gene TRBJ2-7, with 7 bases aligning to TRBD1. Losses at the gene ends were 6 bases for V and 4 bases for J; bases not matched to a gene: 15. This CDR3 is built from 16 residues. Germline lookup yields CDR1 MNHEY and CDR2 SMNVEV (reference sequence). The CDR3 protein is CASRSTLRGQSYEQYF. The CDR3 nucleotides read TGTGCCAGCAGGTCGACACTCCGGGGACAGTCTTACGAGCAGTACTTC.

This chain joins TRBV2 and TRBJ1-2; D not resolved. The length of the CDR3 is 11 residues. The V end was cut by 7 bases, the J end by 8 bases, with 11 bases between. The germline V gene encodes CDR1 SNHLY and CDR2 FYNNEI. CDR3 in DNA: TGTGCCAGCATGGCCTTTAAAGGCTACACCTTC. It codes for CASMAFKGYTF. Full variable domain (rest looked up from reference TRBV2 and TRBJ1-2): EPEVTQTPSHQVTQMGQEVILRCVPISNHLYFYWYRQILGQKVEFLVSFYNNEISEKSEIFDDQFSVERPDGSNFTLKIRSTKLEDSAMYFCASMAFKGYTFGSGTRLTVV.

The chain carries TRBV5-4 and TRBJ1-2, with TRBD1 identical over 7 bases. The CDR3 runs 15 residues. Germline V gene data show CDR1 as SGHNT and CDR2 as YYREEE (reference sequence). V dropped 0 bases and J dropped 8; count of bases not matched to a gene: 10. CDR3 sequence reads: CASSLGQGPRWGYTF. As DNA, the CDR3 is TGTGCCAGCAGCTTGGGACAGGGACCTAGGTGGGGCTACACCTTC.

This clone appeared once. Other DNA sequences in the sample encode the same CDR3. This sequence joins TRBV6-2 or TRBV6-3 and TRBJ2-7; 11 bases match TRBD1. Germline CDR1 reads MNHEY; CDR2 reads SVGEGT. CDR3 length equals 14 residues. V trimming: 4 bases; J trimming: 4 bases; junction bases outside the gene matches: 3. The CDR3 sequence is CASSWGQGGYEQYF. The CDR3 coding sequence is TGTGCCAGCAGTTGGGGACAGGGGGGGTACGAGCAGTACTTC.

In DNA, the CDR3 is TGTGCCAGTAGTTTCGACGGGGACAGGGGAAACACCATATATTTT. Amino acids: CASSFDGDRGNTIYF. This chain uses TRBV19 with TRBJ1-3; 8 nucleotides match TRBD1. The CDR3 is 15 amino acids. The V gene end was trimmed by 5 bases and the J gene end by 4 bases; junction bases not matched to a gene: 7. Germline V gene lookup returns CDR1 LNHDA and CDR2 SQIVND (reference sequence).

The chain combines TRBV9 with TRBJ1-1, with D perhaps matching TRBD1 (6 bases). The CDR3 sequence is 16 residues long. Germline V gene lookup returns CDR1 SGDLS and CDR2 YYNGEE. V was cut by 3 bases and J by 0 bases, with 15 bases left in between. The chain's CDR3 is CASSAGLRGMNTEAFF. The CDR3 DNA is TGTGCCAGCAGCGCCGGGTTGAGGGGGATGAACACTGAAGCTTTCTTT.

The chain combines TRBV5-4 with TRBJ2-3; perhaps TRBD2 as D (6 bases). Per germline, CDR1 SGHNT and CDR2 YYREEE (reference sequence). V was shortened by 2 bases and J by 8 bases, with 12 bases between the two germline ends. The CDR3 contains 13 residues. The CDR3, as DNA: TGTGCCAGCAGCTTTCTAGAGGGAGGTACGCAGTATTTT. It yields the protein CASSFLEGGTQYF.